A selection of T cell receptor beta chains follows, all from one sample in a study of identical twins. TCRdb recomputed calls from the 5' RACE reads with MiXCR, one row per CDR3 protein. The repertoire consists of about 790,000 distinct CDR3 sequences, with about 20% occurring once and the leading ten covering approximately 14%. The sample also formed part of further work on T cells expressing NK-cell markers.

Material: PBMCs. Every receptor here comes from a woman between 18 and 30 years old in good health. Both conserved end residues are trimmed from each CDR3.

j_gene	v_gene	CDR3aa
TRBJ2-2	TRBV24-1	ATSDPATGTGELF
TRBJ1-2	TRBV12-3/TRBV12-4	ASSLNARSDYGYT
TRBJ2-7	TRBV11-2	ASSPGSRGTSYEQY
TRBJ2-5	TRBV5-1	ASSTQPSSSPGFVQY
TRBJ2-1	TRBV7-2	ASSLVAGANNEQF
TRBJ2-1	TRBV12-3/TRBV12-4	ASSNRAWDNEQF
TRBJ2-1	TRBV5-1	ASIPLGRGGEQF
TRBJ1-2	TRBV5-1	ASSLAMGGGYGYT
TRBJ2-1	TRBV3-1	ASSQERVPYNEQF
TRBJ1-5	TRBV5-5	ASRPGQYSNQPQH
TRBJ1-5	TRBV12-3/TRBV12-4	ASRKGYQPQH
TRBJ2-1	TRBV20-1	SARTSGQGDEQF
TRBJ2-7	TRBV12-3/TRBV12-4	ASSEGQGGSYEQY
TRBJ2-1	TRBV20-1	SAPRTSGGSYNEQF
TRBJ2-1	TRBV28	ASISSGSYNEQF
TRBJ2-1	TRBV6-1	ASSVWLSGTHNEQF
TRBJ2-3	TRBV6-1	ASSPILSEYRDTQY
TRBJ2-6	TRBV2	ASIGNPGGANVLT
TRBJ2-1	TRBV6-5	ASSYSVSGKDEQF
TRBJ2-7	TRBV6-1	ASRTGTGRIYEQY
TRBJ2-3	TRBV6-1	ASAWDRGTDTQY
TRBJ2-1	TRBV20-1	SASSSGSWFSEQF
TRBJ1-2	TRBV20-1	SDGRPNYGYT